The clone carrying this T cell receptor (beta chain) was counted many times. Its antigen is as yet unknown. TCRdb passed the RACE reads through MiXCR, listing each CDR3 protein once. The data show 350,000 to 450,000 distinct CDR3 sequences, 5.1% seen once. These data are taken from a study of human T cells and chemical hapten exposure. Study information: Once 0.01% DPC had been applied to the upper back by patch test, readings were taken at 6 days.

Broader study findings: No change in TCRs above 1 in 1000 frequency was produced by DPC sensitization.

Time point indicated: pre-sensitization, week 0. The treatment was: therapeutic diphenylcyclopropenone sensitization with weekly scalp DPC. The origin of this receptor is a woman between 45 and 60 years old with alopecia areata. Some clones in this sample may be carry-over from other donors' samples. Sequenced here: whole blood, sampled in connection with sensitization to the hapten diphenylcyclopropenone (DPC).

CDR3 sequence (DNA): TGTGCCAGCAGTTTCGGGACAGGCCCTAACGAGCAGTACTTC. This translates into CASSFGTGPNEQYF. The chain couples TRBV27 to TRBJ2-7; 8 positions match TRBD1. The germline V gene encodes CDR1 MNHEY and CDR2 SMNVEV (reference sequence). The CDR3 consists of 14 residues. V shed 3 bases and J 5 bases; nucleotides not matched to a gene: 6.